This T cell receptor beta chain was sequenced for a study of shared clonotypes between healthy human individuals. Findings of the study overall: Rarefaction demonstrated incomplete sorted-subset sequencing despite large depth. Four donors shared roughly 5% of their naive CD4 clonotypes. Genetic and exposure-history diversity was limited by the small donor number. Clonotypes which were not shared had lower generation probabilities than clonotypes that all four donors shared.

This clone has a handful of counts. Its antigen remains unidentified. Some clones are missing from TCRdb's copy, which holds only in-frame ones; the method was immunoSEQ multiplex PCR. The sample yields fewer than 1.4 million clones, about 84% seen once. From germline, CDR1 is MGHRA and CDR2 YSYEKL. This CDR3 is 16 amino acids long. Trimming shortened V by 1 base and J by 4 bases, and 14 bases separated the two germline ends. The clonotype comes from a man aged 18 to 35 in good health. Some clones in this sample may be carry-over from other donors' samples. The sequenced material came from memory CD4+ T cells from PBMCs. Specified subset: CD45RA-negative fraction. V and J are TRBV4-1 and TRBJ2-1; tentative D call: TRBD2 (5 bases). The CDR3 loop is CASSQVDLFVYNEQFF. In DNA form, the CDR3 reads TGCGCCAGCAGCCAAGTGGACTTGTTCGTATACAATGAGCAGTTCTTC.